A single sample gave rise to the 3 T cell receptor beta chains below, sequenced in a study of metastatic and nonmetastatic thyroid tumors. TCRdb re-called the PCR reads via MiXCR. The sample carries under 15,000 clones, around 30% recorded once. All patients were untreated before thyroid surgery. Sequencing was done on a sample of tumor tissue. The receptor set was obtained from a female donor with papillary thyroid cancer or a benign thyroid nodule (not recorded which). Some clones in this sample may be carry-over from other donors' samples.

This clone showed up many times. The chain has TRBV20-1 and TRBJ2-1; 9 positions match TRBD2. The CDR3 runs 15 residues. Germline lookup yields CDR1 DFQATT and CDR2 SNEGSKA (reference sequence). V lost 2 bases to trimming and J lost 5 bases; unmatched junction nucleotides: 7. The CDR3 DNA is TGCAGTGCTAGACACTCGGGACTAGCACACAATGAGCAGTTCTTC. Translating it yields CSARHSGLAHNEQFF.

This clone is termed medium-sized. The chain joins TRBV20-1 to TRBJ1-4; perhaps TRBD1 as D (5 bases). The CDR3 runs to 13 residues. Germline V gene data show CDR1 as DFQATT and CDR2 as SNEGSKA (reference sequence). The germline V and J ends were trimmed by 6 bases and 7 bases, with 15 bases remaining between them. The CDR3 sequence is CSALTGGSEKLFF. The CDR3 DNA is TGCAGTGCCCTAACGGGGGGTTCTGAAAAACTGTTTTTT.

Ten or more counts support this clone. A much larger clone is a single base away; this may be a read error. No conserved phenylalanine or tryptophan ends this CDR3, so it is likely a read error. J is TRBJ1-2 and V is TRBV19; a possible D gene is TRBD1 (5 bases). This CDR3 spans 12 amino acids. Trimming cost V 3 bases and J 8 bases, with 10 bases left between them. Germline V gives CDR1 LNHDA, CDR2 SQIVND (reference sequence). CDR3 amino acids: CASSIPGLGYTL. The DNA for the CDR3 is TGTGCCAGTAGTATCCCAGGGTTAGGCTACACCCTC.